This is a list of T cell receptor beta chains from one sample in a study of blood T cell repertoires in COVID-19. Method: immunoSEQ multiplex PCR; TCRdb's copy keeps in-frame clones and lacks some. The table includes roughly 180,000 clones, around 79% detected once. Sample: peripheral blood. Receptor source: a woman in her sixties with COVID-19, enrolled during active disease. Both conserved end residues are trimmed from each CDR3.

v_gene	j_gene	CDR3aa
TRBV27	TRBJ2-7	ASRETWSGGEQY
TRBV19	TRBJ2-7	ASSIRRAYEQY
TRBV19	TRBJ2-3	ASSGGGDTQY
TRBV14	TRBJ2-2	ASSLRTGWVTGELF
TRBV3-1/TRBV3-2	TRBJ2-7	ASSFGTVSYEQY
TRBV6-6	TRBJ1-6	ASSQQGTALH
TRBV19	TRBJ1-1	ASSMFQTEAF
TRBV30	TRBJ2-1	AWTASGRAYNEQF
TRBV20-1	TRBJ1-1	SAGRNTEAF
TRBV5-4	TRBJ2-1	ASSLQGSGNEQF
TRBV7-2	TRBJ1-2	ASSLDPDRNYGYT
TRBV19	TRBJ2-5	ASSRGIRGGLQETQY
TRBV18	TRBJ2-7	ASSSRAGKAYEQY
TRBV5-1	TRBJ2-3	ASSLVRDRSTDTQY
TRBV9	TRBJ1-5	ASSVEGLSNQPQH
TRBV30	TRBJ1-4	AWSGIRAENEKLF
TRBV5-1	TRBJ2-2	ASSSPNVTFNTGELF
TRBV29-1	TRBJ1-5	SVRDGGNQPQH
TRBV6-5	TRBJ1-5	ASSDTGVSYQPQH
TRBV5-8	TRBJ2-3	ASSLMTGGDTQY
TRBV30	TRBJ2-2	AWRPRNTGELF
TRBV2	TRBJ2-3	ASRPGHRSQY
TRBV29-1	TRBJ1-2	SVAEGSYGYT
TRBV19	TRBJ1-3	ASTTPTGLSGNTIY
TRBV28	TRBJ1-1	ASSLDRGRRNTEAF
TRBV5-1	TRBJ1-1	ASSLDGSAAF
TRBV29-1	TRBJ1-1	SVEVLPEGNTEAF
TRBV29-1	TRBJ2-1	SVDRAPGNEQF
TRBV5-8	TRBJ2-7	ASTKGQGIPYEQY
TRBV5-6	TRBJ1-1	ASSRLRTANTEAF
TRBV5-1	TRBJ1-1	ASSLNRGNTEAF
TRBV5-4	TRBJ2-1	ASSPRLAGSNEQF
TRBV29-1	TRBJ2-5	SSRLAGQETQY
TRBV7-3	TRBJ2-5	ASSLNVRGETQY
TRBV7-3	TRBJ2-1	ASSFTGVNNEQF
TRBV7-7	TRBJ1-1	ASSLWAVVAEAF
TRBV30	TRBJ2-2	AWGGLGGRRGELF
TRBV18	TRBJ1-5	ASSPGAGNQPQH
TRBV9	TRBJ2-3	ASRESGRASDTQY
TRBV5-1	TRBJ2-2	ASTQGGSGELF
TRBV3-1/TRBV3-2	TRBJ1-5	ASSRGGGAFNQPQH
TRBV11-3	TRBJ2-5	ASSLGGGETQY
TRBV19	TRBJ1-2	ASSIDPRATGTNYGYT
TRBV7-9	TRBJ1-2	ASSLGGYGERSYGYT
TRBV19	TRBJ1-6	ASSPRGNSPLH
TRBV3-1/TRBV3-2	TRBJ2-2	ASSQKREAGGTGELF
TRBV5-1	TRBJ2-5	ASSLKGAGPPQETQY
TRBV11-2	TRBJ2-7	ASSTTSGISYEQY
TRBV11-2	TRBJ1-1	ASSTAPDVNTEAF
TRBV5-4	TRBJ1-5	ASSLSGSNQPQH
TRBV30	TRBJ2-6	ACDRGGGSGANVLT
TRBV24-1	TRBJ1-2	ATSHRGALGYT
TRBV5-6	TRBJ1-5	ASSLGLYSNQPQH
TRBV7-2	TRBJ2-3	ASSFEGLTDTQY